This T cell receptor beta chain was profiled in a study of cytomegalovirus exposure and HLA in healthy donors. Study-wide results and caveats: Productive rates of about 90% or about 30% were seen for most TCR beta V segments in an earlier analysis. As immune exposure information, only CMV serostatus was available.

The germline gives CDR1 SEHNR, CDR2 FQNEAQ (reference sequence). The CDR3 is made up of 14 amino acids. Between the trimmed V and J ends, which lost 1 base and 5 bases, there was a span of 11 bases. In the case of this clone: What it binds is unknown.

Use of 60 Vbeta and 13 Jbeta primers characterized the PCR. The table came from immunoSEQ multiplex PCR; TCRdb's copy has only in-frame clones and leaves some out. This repertoire shows around 150,000 clones, 80% found once; its top ten account for approximately 4.3%. This clonotype was sampled from a man between 25 and 39 years old in good health. The sequencing input was PBMCs. The chain uses TRBV7-9 and TRBJ1-2; no clear D. The chain's CDR3 is CASSLDVQLYGYTF. CDR3 DNA sequence: TGTGCCAGCAGCTTAGACGTACAGCTATATGGCTACACCTTC.